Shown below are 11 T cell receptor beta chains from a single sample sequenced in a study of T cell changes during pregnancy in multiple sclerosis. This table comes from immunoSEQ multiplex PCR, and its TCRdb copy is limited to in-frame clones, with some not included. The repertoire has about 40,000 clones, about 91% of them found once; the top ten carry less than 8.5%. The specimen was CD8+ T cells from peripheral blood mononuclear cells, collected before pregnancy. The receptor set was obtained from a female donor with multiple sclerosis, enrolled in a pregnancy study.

The CDR3 spells CASSGRNTGELFF. CDR3 DNA: TGTGCCAGCAGCGGCCGAAACACCGGGGAGCTGTTTTTT. This chain links TRBV14 with TRBJ2-2; D remains unclear. Germline loops: CDR1 SGHDN, CDR2 FVKESK. V lost 5 bases, J lost 2 bases, and 6 bases lay in between. The CDR3 has 13 residues.

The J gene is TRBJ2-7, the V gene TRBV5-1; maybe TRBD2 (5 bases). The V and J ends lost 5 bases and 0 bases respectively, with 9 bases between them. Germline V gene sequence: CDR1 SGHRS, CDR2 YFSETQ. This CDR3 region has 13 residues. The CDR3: CASRRVTSYEQYF. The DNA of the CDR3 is TGCGCCAGCAGGCGGGTAACCTCCTACGAGCAGTACTTC.

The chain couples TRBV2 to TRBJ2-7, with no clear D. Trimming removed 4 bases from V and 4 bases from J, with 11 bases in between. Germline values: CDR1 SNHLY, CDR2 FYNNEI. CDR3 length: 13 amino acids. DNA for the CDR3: TGTGCCAGCAGTGTGTTTCGGAGTTACGAGCAGTACTTC. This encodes CASSVFRSYEQYF.

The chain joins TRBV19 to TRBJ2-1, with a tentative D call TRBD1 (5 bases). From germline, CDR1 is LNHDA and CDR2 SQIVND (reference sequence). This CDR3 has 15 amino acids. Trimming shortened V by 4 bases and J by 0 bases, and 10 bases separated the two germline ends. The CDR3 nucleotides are TGTGCCAGTAGTACTGACAGTAGCTCCTACAATGAGCAGTTCTTC. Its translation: CASSTDSSSYNEQFF.

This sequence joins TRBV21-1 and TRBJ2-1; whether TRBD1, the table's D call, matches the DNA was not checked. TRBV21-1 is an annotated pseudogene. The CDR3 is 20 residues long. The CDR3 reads CASSESGTGQLYGYYNEQFF. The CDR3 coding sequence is TGTGCCAGCAGCGAATCCGGGACAGGACAACTCTATGGATATTACAATGAGCAGTTCTTC.

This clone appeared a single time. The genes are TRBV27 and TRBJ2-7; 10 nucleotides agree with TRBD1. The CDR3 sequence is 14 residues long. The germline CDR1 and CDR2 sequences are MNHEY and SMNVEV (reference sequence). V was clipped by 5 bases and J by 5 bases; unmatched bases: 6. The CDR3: CASSPEGTGDEQYF. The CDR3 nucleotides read TGTGCCAGCAGTCCTGAAGGGACAGGGGACGAGCAGTACTTC.

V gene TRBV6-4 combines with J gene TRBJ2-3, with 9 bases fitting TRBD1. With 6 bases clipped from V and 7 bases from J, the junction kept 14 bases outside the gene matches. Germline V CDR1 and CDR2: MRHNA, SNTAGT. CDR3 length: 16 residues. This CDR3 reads CASSESGTGFRNTQYF. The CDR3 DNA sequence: TGTGCCAGCAGCGAGTCCGGGACAGGGTTTAGGAATACGCAGTATTTT.

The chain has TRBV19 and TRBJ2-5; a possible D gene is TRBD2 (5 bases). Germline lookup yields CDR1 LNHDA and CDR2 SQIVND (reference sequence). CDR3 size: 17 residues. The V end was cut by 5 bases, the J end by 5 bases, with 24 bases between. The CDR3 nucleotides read TGTGCCAGTAGTGAGGGCCTCATCCTCGAGCCAAGCGAGACCCAGTACTTC. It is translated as CASSEGLILEPSETQYF. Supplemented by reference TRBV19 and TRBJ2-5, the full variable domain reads DGGITQSPKYLFRKEGQNVTLSCEQNLNHDAMYWYRQDPGQGLRLIYYSQIVNDFQKGDIAEGYSVSREKKESFPLTVTSAQKNPTAFYLCASSEGLILEPSETQYFGPGTRLLVL.

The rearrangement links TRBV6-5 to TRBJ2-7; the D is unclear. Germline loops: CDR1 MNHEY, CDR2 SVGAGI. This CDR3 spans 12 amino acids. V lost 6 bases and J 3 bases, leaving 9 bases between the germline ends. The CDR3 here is CASRKHDYEQYF. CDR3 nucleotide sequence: TGTGCCAGCAGGAAGCATGACTACGAGCAGTACTTC.

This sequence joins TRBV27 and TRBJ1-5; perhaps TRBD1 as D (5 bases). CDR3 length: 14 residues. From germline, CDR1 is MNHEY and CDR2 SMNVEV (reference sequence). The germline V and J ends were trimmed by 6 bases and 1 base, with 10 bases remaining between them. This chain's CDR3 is CASSHGGSNQPQHF. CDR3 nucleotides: TGTGCCAGCAGCCACGGGGGAAGCAATCAGCCCCAGCATTTT.

The CDR3 DNA reads TGTGCCAGCAGTTTCGGACTAGCGGGGTACAATGAGCAGTTCTTC. Translation: CASSFGLAGYNEQFF. This chain links TRBV28 with TRBJ2-1; TRBD2 agrees at 12 bases. After removal of 3 bases from V and 4 bases from J, the junction contained 1 base not matched to a gene. Looked up from germline, CDR1 is MDHEN and CDR2 is SYDVKM. There are 15 residues in the CDR3.